This is a list of T cell receptor beta chains from one sample in a study of blood T cell repertoires in COVID-19. The protocol was immunoSEQ multiplex PCR, while the TCRdb copy is restricted to in-frame clones and leaves out a portion. The table lists a few hundred thousand clones, around 83% of them singletons. The specimen sequenced was PBMCs or T cells enriched from blood (not recorded which). The receptors were sampled from a woman aged 45-59 years who had recovered from COVID-19. Both conserved end residues are part of each CDR3. The order of the fields is CDR3 protein, CDR3 DNA, clone size, D gene, V gene, J gene. D genes are given only for firm matches. Size is stated for part of the rows, as once, few or many counts, or as a class when the clone is expanded.

CDR3aa: CASSSPGGTSVNQETQYF
CDR3nt: TGTGCCAGCAGCTCCCCCGGGGGGACTAGCGTGAATCAAGAGACCCAGTACTTC
abundance: .
d_gene: TRBD2
v_gene: TRBV11-3
j_gene: TRBJ2-5

CDR3aa: CASSPGKFTEAFF
CDR3nt: TGTGCCAGCAGCCCCGGGAAATTCACTGAAGCTTTCTTT
abundance: few
d_gene: .
v_gene: TRBV11-3
j_gene: TRBJ1-1

CDR3aa: CASSRGTRDSVPGANVLTF
CDR3nt: TGTGCCAGCAGCCGCGGGACCCGGGACTCGGTCCCTGGGGCCAACGTCCTGACTTTC
abundance: once
d_gene: .
v_gene: TRBV4-2
j_gene: TRBJ2-6

CDR3aa: CSAQTGVRGYTF
CDR3nt: TGCAGCGCTCAGACAGGGGTGAGGGGCTACACCTTC
abundance: .
d_gene: TRBD1
v_gene: TRBV29-1
j_gene: TRBJ1-2

CDR3aa: CASSWAENTEAFF
CDR3nt: TGTGCCAGCAGTTGGGCCGAGAACACTGAAGCTTTCTTT
abundance: .
d_gene: .
v_gene: TRBV6-2/TRBV6-3
j_gene: TRBJ1-1

CDR3aa: CASSPSPDGGIHGYTF
CDR3nt: TGTGCCAGCTCACCTTCCCCCGATGGAGGAATACATGGCTACACCTTC
abundance: .
d_gene: .
v_gene: TRBV18
j_gene: TRBJ1-2

CDR3aa: CASSIQTGGEAFF
CDR3nt: TGTGCCAGTAGTATTCAGACAGGAGGTGAAGCTTTCTTT
abundance: .
d_gene: .
v_gene: TRBV19
j_gene: TRBJ1-1

CDR3aa: CASSKEWRPLHF
CDR3nt: TGTGCCAGCAGCAAAGAGTGGCGGCCCCTCCACTTT
abundance: .
d_gene: .
v_gene: TRBV21-1
j_gene: TRBJ1-6

CDR3aa: CAWSSGNGYTF
CDR3nt: TGTGCCTGGAGCTCAGGAAATGGCTACACCTTC
abundance: few
d_gene: .
v_gene: TRBV30
j_gene: TRBJ1-2

CDR3aa: CASSYRGRTDTQYF
CDR3nt: TGTGCCAGCAGTTACAGGGGGCGGACAGATACGCAGTATTTT
abundance: .
d_gene: TRBD1
v_gene: TRBV6-6
j_gene: TRBJ2-3

CDR3aa: CASSSGQPKGGYTF
CDR3nt: TGCGCCAGCAGCTCGGGACAGCCCAAGGGTGGCTACACCTTC
abundance: few
d_gene: TRBD1
v_gene: TRBV5-1
j_gene: TRBJ1-2

CDR3aa: CASSRGLADFGEQYF
CDR3nt: TGTGCCAGCAGCCGTGGACTAGCGGACTTTGGGGAGCAGTACTTC
abundance: .
d_gene: TRBD2
v_gene: TRBV7-2
j_gene: TRBJ2-7

CDR3aa: CASRQANYGYTF
CDR3nt: TGTGCCAGCAGGCAAGCGAACTATGGCTACACCTTC
abundance: .
d_gene: .
v_gene: TRBV27
j_gene: TRBJ1-2

CDR3aa: CASSLAGEGVDSPLHF
CDR3nt: TGCGCCAGCAGCCTCGCAGGGGAGGGCGTCGATTCACCCCTCCACTTT
abundance: .
d_gene: .
v_gene: TRBV5-1
j_gene: TRBJ1-6

CDR3aa: CASSPTGTSGITDTQYF
CDR3nt: TGTGCCAGCAGCCCAACCGGGACTAGCGGTATCACAGATACGCAGTATTTT
abundance: .
d_gene: TRBD2
v_gene: TRBV7-9
j_gene: TRBJ2-3

CDR3aa: CASSPGQAANSNQPQHF
CDR3nt: TGCGCCAGCAGCCCCGGACAGGCCGCGAATAGCAATCAGCCCCAGCATTTT
abundance: .
d_gene: TRBD1
v_gene: TRBV5-1
j_gene: TRBJ1-5

CDR3aa: CASSLVGGLPGYNEQFF
CDR3nt: TGTGCCAGCAGCTTAGTGGGGGGACTTCCGGGCTACAATGAGCAGTTCTTC
abundance: many
d_gene: .
v_gene: TRBV7-9
j_gene: TRBJ2-1

CDR3aa: CASSLALAGKETQYF
CDR3nt: TGTGCCAGCAGCTTAGCGCTAGCGGGGAAAGAGACCCAGTACTTC
abundance: once
d_gene: TRBD2
v_gene: TRBV7-2
j_gene: TRBJ2-5

CDR3aa: CASSPGLTSYNEQFF
CDR3nt: TGTGCCAGCAGCCCCGGACTGACCTCCTACAATGAGCAGTTCTTC
abundance: .
d_gene: .
v_gene: TRBV3-1/TRBV3-2
j_gene: TRBJ2-1

CDR3aa: CASSIGAGGLSETQYF
CDR3nt: TGTGCCAGTAGTATCGGAGCGGGAGGTTTATCAGAGACCCAGTACTTC
abundance: .
d_gene: TRBD2
v_gene: TRBV19
j_gene: TRBJ2-5

CDR3aa: CASSPQGQMRGGNEQFF
CDR3nt: TGCGCCAGCAGCCCCCAGGGACAGATGAGGGGAGGCAATGAGCAGTTCTTC
abundance: .
d_gene: .
v_gene: TRBV4-3
j_gene: TRBJ2-1

CDR3aa: CASSLDSVSEAFF
CDR3nt: TGTGCCAGCAGCTTAGACTCTGTCTCTGAAGCTTTCTTT
abundance: .
d_gene: .
v_gene: TRBV11-3
j_gene: TRBJ1-1

CDR3aa: CASSADRGRYTIYF
CDR3nt: TGTGCCAGTAGCGCGGACAGGGGTAGATACACCATATATTTT
abundance: .
d_gene: TRBD1
v_gene: TRBV19
j_gene: TRBJ1-3

CDR3aa: CSVGPGTGFGTEAFF
CDR3nt: TGCAGCGTGGGACCCGGGACAGGATTTGGGACTGAAGCTTTCTTT
abundance: once
d_gene: TRBD1
v_gene: TRBV29-1
j_gene: TRBJ1-1

CDR3aa: CASTRLGQKNSPLHF
CDR3nt: TGTGCCAGCACCCGTTTGGGACAGAAAAATTCACCCCTCCACTTT
abundance: .
d_gene: TRBD1
v_gene: TRBV6-5
j_gene: TRBJ1-6

CDR3aa: CASSASTANYGYTF
CDR3nt: TGCGCCAGCAGCGCATCGACAGCTAACTATGGCTACACCTTC
abundance: .
d_gene: .
v_gene: TRBV5-1
j_gene: TRBJ1-2

CDR3aa: CASSLAPTANTEAFF
CDR3nt: TGTGCCAGCAGCCTAGCTCCGACAGCGAACACTGAAGCTTTCTTT
abundance: .
d_gene: .
v_gene: TRBV7-2
j_gene: TRBJ1-1

CDR3aa: CASSSRGQASYGYTF
CDR3nt: TGTGCCAGCAGCTCGAGAGGACAGGCGTCCTATGGCTACACCTTC
abundance: few
d_gene: TRBD1
v_gene: TRBV5-5
j_gene: TRBJ1-2

CDR3aa: CATSRGLAALGDTQYF
CDR3nt: TGTGCCACCAGCAGGGGACTAGCGGCCTTGGGGGATACGCAGTATTTT
abundance: once
d_gene: TRBD2
v_gene: TRBV15
j_gene: TRBJ2-3

CDR3aa: CASSQDRGTPEPQYF
CDR3nt: TGTGCCAGCAGCCAAGATAGGGGGACCCCAGAGCCCCAGTACTTC
abundance: .
d_gene: .
v_gene: TRBV3-1/TRBV3-2
j_gene: TRBJ2-5

CDR3aa: CASSLGQYYGYTF
CDR3nt: TGCGCCAGCAGCTTGGGACAGTACTATGGCTACACCTTC
abundance: .
d_gene: .
v_gene: TRBV5-1
j_gene: TRBJ1-2

CDR3aa: CASSLTGIGTGELFF
CDR3nt: TGTGCCAGCAGCCTGACAGGGATTGGCACCGGGGAGCTGTTTTTT
abundance: .
d_gene: TRBD1
v_gene: TRBV7-2
j_gene: TRBJ2-2

CDR3aa: CASRTGSVTGRGYTF
CDR3nt: TGTGCCAGCAGGACGGGTAGTGTCACGGGTCGTGGCTACACCTTC
abundance: .
d_gene: .
v_gene: TRBV6-5
j_gene: TRBJ1-2

CDR3aa: CASSLSTGSSYNEQFF
CDR3nt: TGTGCCAGCAGTTTATCGACCGGGAGCTCCTACAATGAGCAGTTCTTC
abundance: few
d_gene: .
v_gene: TRBV28
j_gene: TRBJ2-1

CDR3aa: CASSSEPGQPYNEQFF
CDR3nt: TGTGCCAGCAGCTCAGAGCCGGGACAGCCTTACAATGAGCAGTTCTTC
abundance: .
d_gene: TRBD1
v_gene: TRBV11-3
j_gene: TRBJ2-1

CDR3aa: CASSPPGQGPNQPQHF
CDR3nt: TGTGCCAGCTCACCTCCCGGACAGGGTCCAAATCAGCCCCAGCATTTT
abundance: once
d_gene: TRBD1
v_gene: TRBV18
j_gene: TRBJ1-5

CDR3aa: CASSPSTATYEQYF
CDR3nt: TGTGCCAGCAGCCCCTCGACTGCAACCTACGAGCAGTACTTC
abundance: few
d_gene: .
v_gene: TRBV7-9
j_gene: TRBJ2-7

CDR3aa: CASSVDRGEKRNQPQHF
CDR3nt: TGTGCCAGCAGCGTAGACAGGGGCGAGAAACGCAATCAGCCCCAGCATTTT
abundance: once
d_gene: TRBD1
v_gene: TRBV9
j_gene: TRBJ1-5

CDR3aa: CASSFSGGYEQYF
CDR3nt: TGTGCCAGCAGCTTTAGCGGGGGATACGAGCAGTACTTC
abundance: .
d_gene: TRBD2
v_gene: TRBV11-3
j_gene: TRBJ2-7

CDR3aa: CASSPLGGQGAMKQFF
CDR3nt: TGTGCCAGCAGTCCACTGGGGGGACAGGGAGCAATGAAGCAGTTCTTC
abundance: .
d_gene: TRBD1
v_gene: TRBV27
j_gene: TRBJ2-1